This T cell receptor beta chain was observed in a study of blood T cell repertoires in COVID-19. Looking at the study overall: Sources were T cells, B-cell-depleted T cells, or PBMCs; the material itself was cDNA or gDNA.

Original processing methods: The authors estimated nucleated cell counts from reference gene primer amplification. Some clones are missing from TCRdb's copy, which holds only in-frame ones; the method was immunoSEQ multiplex PCR. That table supplies the V and J calls and clone size; D and trimming were determined from the DNA. Here the sample spans approximately 470,000 clones, approximately 90% being singletons. Recruitment covered roughly 24 US areas and drew participants whose ages spanned roughly 18 to 90 years. Assignments of participants to cohorts depended upon their own reported clinical history. The receptor was derived from a woman between 18 and 29 years old who had recovered from COVID-19. Source material: PBMCs or T cells enriched from blood (not recorded which).

CDR3 loop: CATVQGQGNTEAFF. The CDR3, as DNA: TGTGCCACTGTCCAGGGACAGGGGAACACTGAAGCTTTCTTT. V is TRBV19 and J is TRBJ1-1; 9 positions agree with TRBD1. CDR1 is LNHDA, CDR2 SQIVND, per germline (reference sequence). J gave up 1 base and V 10 bases, and 7 bases lay outside the gene matches. This CDR3 has 14 amino acids.